This TCR beta chain was retrieved from a study of T cell repertoires in cytomegalovirus infection. This CDR3 has 15 amino acids. Germline assignment: CDR1 SGHTA and CDR2 FQGNSA. TCRdb called the reads again in MiXCR, with one record for every CDR3 protein. Of around 900,000 distinct CDR3 sequences listed, roughly a third are singletons. A remark on this clonotype: The antigen is undetermined. This may be a read error: a much more frequent sequence differs by one nucleotide.

The chain uses TRBV7-2 and TRBJ1-2; 10 bases are shared with TRBD1. The TCR was taken from a human donor in good health (CMV status not recorded). Some clones in this sample may be carry-over from other donors' samples. Specimen: cultured CD8+ T cells from PBMCs, collected from culture after CMV antigen stimulation. DNA for the CDR3: TGTGTCAGCTACGGGGGGACAGGGGCCCACTATGGCTACACCTTC. Protein product: CVSYGGTGAHYGYTF. The whole variable domain, filled in from reference TRBV7-2 and TRBJ1-2, reads GAGVSQSPSNKVTEKGKDVELRCDPISGHTALYWYRQSLGQGLEFLIYFQGNSAPDKSGLPSDRFSAERTGGSVSTLTIQRTQQEDSAVYLCVSYGGTGAHYGYTFGSGTRLTVV.